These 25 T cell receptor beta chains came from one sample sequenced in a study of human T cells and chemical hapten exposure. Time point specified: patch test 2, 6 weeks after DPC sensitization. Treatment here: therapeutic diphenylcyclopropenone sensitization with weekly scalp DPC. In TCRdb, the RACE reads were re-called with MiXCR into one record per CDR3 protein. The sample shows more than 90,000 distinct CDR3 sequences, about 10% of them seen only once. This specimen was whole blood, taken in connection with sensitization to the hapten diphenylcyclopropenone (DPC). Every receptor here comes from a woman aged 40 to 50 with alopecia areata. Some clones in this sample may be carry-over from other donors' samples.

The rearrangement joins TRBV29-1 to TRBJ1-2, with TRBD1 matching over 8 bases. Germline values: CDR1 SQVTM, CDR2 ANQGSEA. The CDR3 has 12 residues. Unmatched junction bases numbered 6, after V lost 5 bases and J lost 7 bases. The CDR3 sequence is CSVLGQEGGYTF. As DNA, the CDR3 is TGCAGCGTTTTGGGACAGGAGGGTGGCTACACCTTC.

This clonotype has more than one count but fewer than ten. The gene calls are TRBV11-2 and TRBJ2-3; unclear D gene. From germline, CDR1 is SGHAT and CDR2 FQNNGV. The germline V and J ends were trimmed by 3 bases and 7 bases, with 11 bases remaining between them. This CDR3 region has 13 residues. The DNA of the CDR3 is TGTGCCAGCAGCTTGACCAGCTCTAATACGCAGTATTTT. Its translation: CASSLTSSNTQYF.

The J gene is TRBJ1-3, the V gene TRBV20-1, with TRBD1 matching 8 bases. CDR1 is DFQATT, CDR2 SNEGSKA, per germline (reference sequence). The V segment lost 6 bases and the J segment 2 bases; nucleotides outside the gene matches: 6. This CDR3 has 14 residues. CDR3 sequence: CSARQGTAGNTIYF. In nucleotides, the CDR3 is TGCAGTGCGCGACAGGGGACTGCTGGAAACACCATATATTTT.

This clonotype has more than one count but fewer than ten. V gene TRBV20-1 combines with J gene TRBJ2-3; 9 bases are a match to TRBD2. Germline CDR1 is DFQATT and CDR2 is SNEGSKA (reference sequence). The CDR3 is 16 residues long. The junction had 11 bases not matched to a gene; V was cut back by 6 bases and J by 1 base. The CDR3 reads CSAGGSGRGRTDTQYF. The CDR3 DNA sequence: TGCAGTGCCGGGGGTAGCGGGAGAGGGCGCACAGATACGCAGTATTTT.

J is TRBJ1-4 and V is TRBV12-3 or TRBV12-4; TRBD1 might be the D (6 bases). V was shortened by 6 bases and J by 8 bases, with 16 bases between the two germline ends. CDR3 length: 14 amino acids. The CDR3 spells CASSPNREGEKLFF. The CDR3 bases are TGTGCCAGCAGCCCGAACAGGGAAGGAGAAAAACTGTTTTTT.

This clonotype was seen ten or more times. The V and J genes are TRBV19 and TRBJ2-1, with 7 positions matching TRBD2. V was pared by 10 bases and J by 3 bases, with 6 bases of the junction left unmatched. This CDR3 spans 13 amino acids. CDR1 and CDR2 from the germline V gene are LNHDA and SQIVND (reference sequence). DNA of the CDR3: TGTGCCACCTCGTGGGAGGGCTACAATGAGCAGTTCTTC. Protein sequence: CATSWEGYNEQFF.

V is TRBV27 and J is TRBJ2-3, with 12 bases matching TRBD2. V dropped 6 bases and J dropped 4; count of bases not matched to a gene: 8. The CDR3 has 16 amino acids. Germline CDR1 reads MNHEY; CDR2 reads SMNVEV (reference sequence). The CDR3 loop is CASSVTSGSVADTQYF. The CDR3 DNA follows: TGTGCCAGCAGCGTGACTAGCGGGAGTGTAGCAGATACGCAGTATTTT.

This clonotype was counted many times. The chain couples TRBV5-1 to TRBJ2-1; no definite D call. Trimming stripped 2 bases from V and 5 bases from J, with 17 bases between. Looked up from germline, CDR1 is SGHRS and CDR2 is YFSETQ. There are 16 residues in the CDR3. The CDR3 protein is CASSLHPPAPNNEQFF. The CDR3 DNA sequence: TGCGCCAGCAGCTTACACCCCCCGGCGCCAAACAATGAGCAGTTCTTC.

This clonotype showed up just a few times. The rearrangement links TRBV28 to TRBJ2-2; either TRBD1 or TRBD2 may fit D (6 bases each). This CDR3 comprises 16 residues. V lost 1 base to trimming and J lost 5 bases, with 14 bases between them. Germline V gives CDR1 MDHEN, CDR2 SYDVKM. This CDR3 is CASSLSPGGATGELFF. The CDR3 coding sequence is TGTGCCAGCAGTTTATCCCCCGGGGGCGCGACCGGGGAGCTGTTTTTT.

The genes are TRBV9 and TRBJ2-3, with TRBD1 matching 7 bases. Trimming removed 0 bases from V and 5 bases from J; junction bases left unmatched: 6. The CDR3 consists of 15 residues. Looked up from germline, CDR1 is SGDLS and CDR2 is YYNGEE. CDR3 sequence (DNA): TGTGCCAGCAGCGTAGGGACAGGATCGGGAGATACGCAGTATTTT. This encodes CASSVGTGSGDTQYF.

This chain's CDR3 is CASSMGLAGGPETQYF. The DNA for the CDR3 is TGTGCCAGCAGCATGGGACTAGCGGGAGGGCCAGAGACCCAGTACTTC. The gene calls are TRBV11-2 and TRBJ2-5, with 16 bases identical to TRBD2. The germline gives CDR1 SGHAT, CDR2 FQNNGV. The CDR3 contains 16 residues. The trim removed 5 bases at V and 4 bases at J, leaving 4 bases unmatched.

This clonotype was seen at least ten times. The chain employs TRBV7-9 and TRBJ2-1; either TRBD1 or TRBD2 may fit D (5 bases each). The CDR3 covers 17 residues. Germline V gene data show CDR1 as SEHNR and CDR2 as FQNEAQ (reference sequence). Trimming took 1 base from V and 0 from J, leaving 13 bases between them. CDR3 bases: TGTGCCAGCAGCTTAGAGGTGGGGACGTTCTCCTACAATGAGCAGTTCTTC. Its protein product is CASSLEVGTFSYNEQFF.

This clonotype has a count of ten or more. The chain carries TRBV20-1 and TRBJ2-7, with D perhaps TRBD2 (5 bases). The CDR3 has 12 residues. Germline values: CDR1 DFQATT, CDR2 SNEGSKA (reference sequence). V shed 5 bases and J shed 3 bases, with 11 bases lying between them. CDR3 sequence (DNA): TGCAGTGCTGCCTTAGGGAGCTACGAGCAGTACTTC. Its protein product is CSAALGSYEQYF.

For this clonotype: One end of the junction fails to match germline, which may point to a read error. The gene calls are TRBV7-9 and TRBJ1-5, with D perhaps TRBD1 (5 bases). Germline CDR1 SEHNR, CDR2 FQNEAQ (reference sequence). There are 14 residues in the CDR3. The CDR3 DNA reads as TGTGCCAGCAGCTTGATGCAGGGCAACCAGCCCCAGCATTTT. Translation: CASSLMQGNQPQHF.

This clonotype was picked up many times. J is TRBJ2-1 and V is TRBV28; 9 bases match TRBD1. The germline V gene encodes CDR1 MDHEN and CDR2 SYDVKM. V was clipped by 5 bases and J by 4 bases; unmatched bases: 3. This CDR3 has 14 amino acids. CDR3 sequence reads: CASSQGTGYNEQFF. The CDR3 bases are TGTGCCAGCAGTCAAGGGACAGGGTACAATGAGCAGTTCTTC.

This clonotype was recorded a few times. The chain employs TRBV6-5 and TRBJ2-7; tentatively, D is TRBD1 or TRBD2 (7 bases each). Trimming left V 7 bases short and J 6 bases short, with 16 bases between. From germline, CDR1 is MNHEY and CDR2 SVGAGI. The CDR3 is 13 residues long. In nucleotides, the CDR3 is TGTGCCAGCACCGAGGGCAGGGGGGGCGAGCAGTACTTC. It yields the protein CASTEGRGGEQYF.

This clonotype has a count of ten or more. The CDR3 DNA reads as TGTGCCAGCTCACCACCGGTGACTAGCGGGAGGTCGACCTACGAGCAGTACTTC. It yields the protein CASSPPVTSGRSTYEQYF. The gene calls are TRBV18 and TRBJ2-7; TRBD2 matches 13 bases. The CDR3 has 18 residues. The V and J ends lost 0 bases and 2 bases, in that order; junction bases with no gene match: 7. Germline V gene data show CDR1 as KGHSH and CDR2 as LQKENI.

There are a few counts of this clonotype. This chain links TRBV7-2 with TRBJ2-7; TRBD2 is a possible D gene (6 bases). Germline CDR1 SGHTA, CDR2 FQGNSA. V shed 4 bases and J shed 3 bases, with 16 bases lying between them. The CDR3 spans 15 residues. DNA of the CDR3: TGTGCCAGCAGCTATGGGTCCGGGAGAAACTACGAGCAGTACTTC. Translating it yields CASSYGSGRNYEQYF.

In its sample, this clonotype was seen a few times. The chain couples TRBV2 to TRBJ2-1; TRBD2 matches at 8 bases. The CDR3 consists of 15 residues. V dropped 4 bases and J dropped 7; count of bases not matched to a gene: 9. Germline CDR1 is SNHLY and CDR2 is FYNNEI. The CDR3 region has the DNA TGTGCCAGCAGTGGAGTGGGCTTAGCGGGAAATGAGCAGTTCTTC. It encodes CASSGVGLAGNEQFF.

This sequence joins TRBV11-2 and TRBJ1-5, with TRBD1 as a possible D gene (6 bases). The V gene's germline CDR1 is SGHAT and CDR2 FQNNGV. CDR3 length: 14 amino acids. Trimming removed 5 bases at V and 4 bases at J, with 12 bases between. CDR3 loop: CASSRDISNQPQHF. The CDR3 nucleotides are TGTGCCAGCAGCCGGGACATTTCGAATCAGCCCCAGCATTTT.

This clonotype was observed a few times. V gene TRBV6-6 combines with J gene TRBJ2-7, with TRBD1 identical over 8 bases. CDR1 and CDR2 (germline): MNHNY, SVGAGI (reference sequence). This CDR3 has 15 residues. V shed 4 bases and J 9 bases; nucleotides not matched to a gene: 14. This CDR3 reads CASSWVPGGSGWQYF. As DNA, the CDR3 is TGTGCCAGCAGTTGGGTCCCAGGGGGCTCGGGTTGGCAGTACTTC.

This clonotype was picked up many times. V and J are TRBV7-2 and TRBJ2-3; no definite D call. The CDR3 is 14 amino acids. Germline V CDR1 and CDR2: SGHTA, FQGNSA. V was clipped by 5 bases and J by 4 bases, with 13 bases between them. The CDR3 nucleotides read TGTGCCAGCAGCCTAAGCCAGTTAGCAGATACGCAGTATTTT. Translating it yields CASSLSQLADTQYF.

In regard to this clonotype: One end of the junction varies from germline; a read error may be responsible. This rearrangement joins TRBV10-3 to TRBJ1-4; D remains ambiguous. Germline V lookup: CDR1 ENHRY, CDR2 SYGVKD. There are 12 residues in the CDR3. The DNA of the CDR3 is TGTGCCATCAGTGATCCCAATGGAAAACTGTTTTTT. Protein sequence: CAISDPNGKLFF.

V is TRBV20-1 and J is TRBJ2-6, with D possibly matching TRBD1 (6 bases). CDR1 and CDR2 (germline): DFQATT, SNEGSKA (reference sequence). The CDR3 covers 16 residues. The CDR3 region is CSTGRTGLSGANVLTF. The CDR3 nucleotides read TGCAGCACAGGTCGCACAGGGCTGTCTGGGGCCAACGTCCTGACTTTC.

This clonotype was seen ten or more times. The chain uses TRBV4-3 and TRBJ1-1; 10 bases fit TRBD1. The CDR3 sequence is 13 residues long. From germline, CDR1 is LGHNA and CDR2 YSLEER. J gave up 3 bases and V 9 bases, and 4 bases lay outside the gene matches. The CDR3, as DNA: TGCGCCAGTGGACAGGGGGTGCACACTGAAGCTTTCTTT. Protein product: CASGQGVHTEAFF.